This T cell receptor (beta chain) was obtained from a study of naive and memory T cell subsets listed by TCRdb under 2017. Notes on the research overall: Sorted naive and memory T cell subsets from peripheral blood were analyzed in the study using a UMI-based, open-source pipeline for TCR alpha and beta sequencing. Complete agreement was observed between the functional CMV T cell responses and the IgG serology results. RNA was DNase-treated and reverse transcribed with TCR constant-region primers, mostly using SuperScript III.

TCR alpha and beta chain libraries were amplified separately from the second PCR step onward. Donor CMV status was determined by IFNgamma production from CD4+ T cells after overnight stimulation of fresh PBMCs with CMV viral lysate. Using Miltenyi beads, CD4 T cells were first positively selected, and CD8 T cells were then positively selected from the CD4-negative fraction. Cells were stained for CD3, CD4, CD8, CD45RA, CD27 and a live/dead dye and were sorted on a BD Aria II into four subsets based on CD45RA and CD27. Effector memory cells were sorted as CD45RA-CD27-, and EMRA cells as CD45RA+CD27-. Blood came from a few healthy volunteers, each fractionated into CD4 and CD8 T cells and then into four differentiation subsets. Roughly 120 ml of peripheral blood was collected from each donor, and PBMC were isolated from the blood using Ficoll-Paque PLUS density-gradient centrifugation. After sorting, cells were lysed in RLT buffer, RNA was extracted using a Qiagen RNeasy kit, and the extracted RNA was stored at -80 degrees C.

The CDR3 numbers 14 residues from cysteine through phenylalanine. The only DNA kept is the CDR3, 42 bases in frame from the first base. At the junction V is shortened by 3 bases and J by 0 bases, with 7 bases in between. The germline V gene yields KGHSH for CDR1 and LQKENI for CDR2. Library construction relied on UMI-ligation and nested PCR. An equimolar mix of two oligonucleotides covering both TRBC1 and TRBC2 was used as the beta constant-region primer. A single-stranded oligonucleotide containing the SP2 primer and a 12-nucleotide UMI was joined to the 3' end of the cDNA by T4 RNA ligase 1. The ligated cDNA went through four rounds of PCR with nested alpha and beta constant-region primers together with the SP2 primer. Incubation of the ligation reaction was carried out at 16 degrees C for roughly 18-24 hours. PCR2 was typically performed as a SYBR Green qPCR and was stopped at a predetermined threshold so that over-amplification was prevented. Every purification after the first one was done using Agencourt AMPure XP magnetic beads. Library quantification was done by Qubit, followed by a TapeStation check on which the main peak was expected at around 650 bp. Pooled libraries were sequenced on an Illumina MiSeq with v2 2x251 paired-end kits, typically giving roughly 0.95-2 million reads per sample. Each sample was pooled at about 4.3 nM, and roughly 4.5-7% PhiX was included to help cluster recognition. Per the original workflow: Using tag matching that tolerated one base-pair mismatch, Decombinator assigned V and J genes to FASTQ reads that had been processed by Demultiplexor. UMIs were used by Collapsinator to correct both sequencing errors and frequency errors arising from PCR heterogeneity. TCRs were translated and CDR3s were extracted from the conserved cysteine to the FGXG phenylalanine by CDR3Translator, with non-productive sequences being flagged. Gini, Shannon entropy and inverse Simpson indices were calculated on repertoires subsampled to equal numbers of UMI-defined TCRs. Power-law fits to clonotype abundance distributions were performed by maximum likelihood within the linear range. Similar UMI counts, unique TCR numbers and clonal distributions were obtained with the pipeline and with MIGEC on one naive CD8 sample. A set of several thousand CMV-associated CDR3 sequences, compiled from VDJdb and a published dataset, was used to search the repertoires. TCRdb itself trimmed the public reads at Q25 with fastp, ran MiXCR and retained productive beta chains. Entries are consolidated by CDR3 protein sequence, retaining the most common genes and DNA. The V and J calls were determined by TCRdb, not by the authors. In this sample the table shows thousands of distinct CDR3 sequences, roughly 7% of which occur a single time. Roughly 83% of the sample lies in the top ten.

Beyond this particular receptor, the publication reports: TCR abundance followed a power law with an exponent that was different for naive and memory subsets but consistent across the three individuals. After error correction, over 95% of naive TCR sequences appeared only once, giving much steeper abundance distributions than memory subsets. In both CD4 and CD8 cells, a rise in Gini index and a fall in Shannon and inverse Simpson diversity were observed from naive through CM, EM and EMRA. RNA-based TCR counts may be affected by expression changes linked to T cell activation and differentiation. The repertoire findings for the naive and memory subsets could not be validated, as no ground truth was available. Each clonotype was defined as a single alpha or beta chain sequence rather than as a paired alpha/beta receptor.

In its sample, this clonotype was seen many times. This receptor's antigen is unknown. The input lacks base qualities; no much larger clone sits a single base away. The material sequenced was CD4+ TEMRA cells from blood. The cell subset or site label, as the study defines it: effector memory re-expressing CD45RA, CD45RA+ CD27-. The chain is assembled from TRBV18 and TRBJ2-3, with no D gene named confidently. This receptor was taken from a human donor in good health. This receptor has the CDR3 CASSPTRSTDTQYF. The nucleotide sequence is given as TGTGCCAGCTCACCGACTCGTAGCACAGATACGCAGTATTTT.